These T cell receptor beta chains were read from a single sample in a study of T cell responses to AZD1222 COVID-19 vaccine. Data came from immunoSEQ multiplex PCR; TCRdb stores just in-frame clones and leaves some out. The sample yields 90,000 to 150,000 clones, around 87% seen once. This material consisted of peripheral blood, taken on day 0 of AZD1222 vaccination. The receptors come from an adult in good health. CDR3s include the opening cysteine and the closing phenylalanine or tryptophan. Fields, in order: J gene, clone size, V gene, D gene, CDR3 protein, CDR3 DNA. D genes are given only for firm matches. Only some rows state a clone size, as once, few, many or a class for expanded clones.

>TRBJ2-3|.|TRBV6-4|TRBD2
CASRPLAGGTDTQYF
TGTGCCAGCAGACCCCTAGCGGGGGGCACAGATACGCAGTATTTT
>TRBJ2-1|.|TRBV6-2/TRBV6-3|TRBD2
CASSFERDPPHKAGANEQFF
TGTGCCAGCAGTTTCGAGCGGGATCCCCCCCATAAGGCAGGTGCCAATGAGCAGTTCTTC
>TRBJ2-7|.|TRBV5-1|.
CASSLDEGTPNF
TGCGCCAGCAGCTTGGACGAGGGGACTCCTAACTTC
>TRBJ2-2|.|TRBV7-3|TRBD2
CASSQLGLAGELFF
TGTGCCAGCAGCCAACTCGGACTAGCTGGGGAGCTGTTTTTT
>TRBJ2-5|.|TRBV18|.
CASSPMWEGSQYF
TGTGCCAGCTCCCCGATGTGGGAAGGGTCCCAGTACTTC
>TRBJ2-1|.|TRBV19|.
CASNRDPPGDEQFF
TGTGCCAGTAATCGGGACCCGCCGGGCGATGAGCAGTTCTTC
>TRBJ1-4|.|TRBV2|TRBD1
CASRGQGLEKLFF
TGTGCCAGTCGGGGACAGGGCTTGGAAAAACTGTTTTTT
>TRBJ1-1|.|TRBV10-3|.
CATKLGGTEAFF
TGTGCCACCAAGTTAGGGGGAACTGAAGCTTTCTTT
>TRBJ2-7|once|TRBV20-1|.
CSAPNSGVQYF
TGCAGTGCTCCCAATTCGGGGGTGCAGTACTTC
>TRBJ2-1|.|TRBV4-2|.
CASSQEGYNEQFF
TGTGCCAGCAGCCAGGAGGGGTACAATGAGCAGTTCTTC
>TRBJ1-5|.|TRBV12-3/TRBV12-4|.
CASRPGTHQPQHF
TGTGCCAGCAGGCCCGGGACGCATCAGCCCCAGCATTTT
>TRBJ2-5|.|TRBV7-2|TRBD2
CASSLGRGETQYF
TGTGCCAGCAGCTTGGGGCGGGGGGAGACCCAGTACTTC
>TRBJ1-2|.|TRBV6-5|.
CASSYSTLRDLYGYTF
TGTGCCAGCAGTTATTCCACTCTTCGGGACTTATATGGCTACACCTTC
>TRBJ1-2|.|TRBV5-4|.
CASSLVEGGDYGYTF
TGTGCCAGCAGCTTGGTGGAGGGAGGGGACTATGGCTACACCTTC
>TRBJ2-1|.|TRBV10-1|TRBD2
CASSDRRGGYNEQFF
TGCGCCAGCAGTGACCGACGGGGGGGGTACAATGAGCAGTTCTTC
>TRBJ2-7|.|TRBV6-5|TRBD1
CASSYGTGNYEQYF
TGTGCCAGCAGTTACGGGACAGGGAACTACGAGCAGTACTTC
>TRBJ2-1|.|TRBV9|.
CASSVGMGTYNEQFF
TGTGCCAGCAGCGTAGGGATGGGGACTTACAATGAGCAGTTCTTC
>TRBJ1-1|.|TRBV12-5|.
CASGLKREAEAFF
TGTGCTAGTGGTTTAAAAAGGGAGGCTGAAGCTTTCTTT
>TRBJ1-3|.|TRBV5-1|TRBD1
CASRQGASGNTIYF
TGCGCCAGCAGGCAGGGGGCCTCTGGAAACACCATATATTTT
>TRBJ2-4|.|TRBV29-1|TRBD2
CSVAFGSGGGADWENIQYF
TGCAGCGTTGCCTTCGGCTCCGGCGGGGGGGCCGATTGGGAAAACATTCAGTACTTC